The next 21 T cell receptor beta chains were all read from a single sample in a study of PD-L1 blockade in urothelial cancer (dated by TCRdb to 2016 to 2017). The intended sense of this specimen's time point label: peripheral blood 6 weeks after treatment start. Receptor amplification or capture employed the immunoSEQ multiplex PCR assay. Here the immuneACCESS table is served through TCRdb, limited to in-frame sequences with V and J called. Missing clones are a known gap in these copies; in checked studies unresolved V genes cover under half, and the rest lacks a known reason. The table for this sample lists roughly 110,000 clones; 91% of them were counted only once. The top ten constitute under 5% of the sample. Sequenced here: PBMCs, sampled around atezolizumab (anti-PD-L1) treatment. The receptors derive from a man aged 60 to 69 with urothelial cancer.

The CDR3 loop is CASRETSGYEQYF. CDR3 nucleotides: TGTGCCAGCAGAGAGACTAGCGGGTACGAGCAGTACTTC. The chain joins TRBV6-5 to TRBJ2-7, with 10 bases lining up with TRBD2. CDR3 length: 13 residues. Germline lookup yields CDR1 MNHEY and CDR2 SVGAGI. V dropped 6 bases and J dropped 4; count of bases not matched to a gene: 3.

The V and J genes are TRBV5-1 and TRBJ2-1; TRBD2 aligns across 7 bases. The V gene end was trimmed by 6 bases and the J gene end by 8 bases; junction bases not matched to a gene: 8. CDR3 length: 13 amino acids. Germline-derived CDR1 and CDR2 are SGHRS and YFSETQ. The CDR3 loop is CASNLGGWDEQFF. In nucleotides, the CDR3 is TGCGCCAGCAACCTGGGGGGGTGGGATGAGCAGTTCTTC.

The DNA of the CDR3 is TGCGCCAGCAGCCACGGGAACACCGGGGAGCTGTTTTTT. This translates into CASSHGNTGELFF. This sequence joins TRBV4-1 and TRBJ2-2; no clear D. This CDR3 is built from 13 residues. CDR1 is MGHRA and CDR2 is YSYEKL in the germline V gene. V gave up 3 bases and J gave up 1 base, with 3 bases separating them.

The rearrangement links TRBV7-9 to TRBJ2-5; no reliable D call. Looked up from germline, CDR1 is SEHNR and CDR2 is FQNEAQ (reference sequence). V lost 7 bases and J lost 0, with 12 bases in between. There are 14 residues in the CDR3. The CDR3 nucleotides are TGTGCCAGCACCATAGCCGGGTACCAAGAGACCCAGTACTTC. It codes for CASTIAGYQETQYF.

The J gene is TRBJ2-1, the V gene TRBV7-3; possibly TRBD2 for D (6 bases). Germline V lookup: CDR1 SGHTA, CDR2 FQGTGA. The CDR3 totals 15 residues. V lost 4 bases, J lost 15 bases, and 25 bases lay in between. CDR3 in amino acids: CASSSGTSRAGRMFF. The DNA of the CDR3 is TGTGCCAGCAGCTCCGGAACATCGAGGGCAGGGAGGATGTTCTTC.

The CDR3 sequence: CASSLSLAGETQYF. Written as DNA, the CDR3 is TGCGCCAGCAGCTTGAGTCTAGCTGGGGAGACCCAGTACTTC. The chain combines TRBV5-1 with TRBJ2-5, with a weak D call TRBD2 (5 bases). Germline V lookup: CDR1 SGHRS, CDR2 YFSETQ. Trimming took off 1 base at V and 5 bases at J, with 12 bases between the two ends. The CDR3 consists of 14 residues.

The rearrangement links TRBV18 to TRBJ2-3; no definite D call. Germline loops: CDR1 KGHSH, CDR2 LQKENI. The V end lost 0 bases, the J end lost 2 bases, and 6 bases lay between the germline ends. CDR3 length: 14 residues. CDR3 coding DNA: TGTGCCAGCTCACCACCGGCGGACACAGATACGCAGTATTTT. It specifies CASSPPADTDTQYF.

This clone was recorded only once. The genes are TRBV19 and TRBJ2-2; D may be TRBD1 (6 bases). CDR1 is LNHDA and CDR2 is SQIVND in the germline V gene (reference sequence). The CDR3 has 13 residues. V gave up 7 bases and J gave up 3 bases, with 9 bases separating them. The CDR3 coding sequence is TGTGCCAGTAATTACAGGGACACCGGGGAGCTGTTTTTT. It translates to CASNYRDTGELFF.

This clone was found once. The CDR3 sequence: CASGMRGGGTQYF. As DNA, the CDR3 is TGTGCCAGCGGGATGCGGGGGGGCGGGACCCAGTACTTC. This rearrangement joins TRBV6-1 to TRBJ2-5; 9 positions agree with TRBD2. Trimming removed 8 bases from V and 7 bases from J; junction bases left unmatched: 8. Looked up from germline, CDR1 is MNHNS and CDR2 is SASEGT. The CDR3 runs 13 residues.

The rearrangement links TRBV5-8 to TRBJ2-5, with 8 bases that match TRBD2. Germline assignment: CDR1 SGHTS and CDR2 YDEGEE. There are 15 residues in the CDR3. The J segment lost 6 bases and the V segment lost 1 base, leaving 8 bases of the junction unmatched. CDR3 sequence (DNA): TGTGCCAGCAGCTTGCTTGCGGGGGGCGCACAGACCCAGTACTTC. Translated, it gives CASSLLAGGAQTQYF. Supplemented by reference TRBV5-8 and TRBJ2-5, the full variable domain reads EAGVTQSPTHLIKTRGQQATLRCSPISGHTSVYWYQQALGLGLQFLLWYDEGEERNRGNFPPRFSGRQFPNYSSELNVNALELEDSALYLCASSLLAGGAQTQYFGPGTRLLVL.

This rearrangement joins TRBV19 to TRBJ2-1; weak D call: TRBD2 (5 bases). V was shortened by 0 bases and J by 0 bases, with 9 bases between the two germline ends. From germline, CDR1 is LNHDA and CDR2 SQIVND (reference sequence). This CDR3 is 16 amino acids long. The CDR3 sequence is CASSIEDSSSYNEQFF. CDR3 in DNA: TGTGCCAGTAGTATAGAGGACTCGAGCTCCTACAATGAGCAGTTCTTC.

The V call is TRBV11-2, the J call TRBJ2-3; D gene unclear. The CDR3 runs to 17 residues. Germline CDR1 SGHAT, CDR2 FQNNGV. V lost 0 bases to trimming and J lost 0 bases, with 13 bases between them. CDR3 sequence: CASSLEAPSSSTDTQYF. Written as DNA, the CDR3 is TGTGCCAGCAGCTTAGAGGCCCCCAGTTCTAGCACAGATACGCAGTATTTT.

CDR3 region: CASSLSGTGVISSGRYF. Written as DNA, the CDR3 is TGTGCCAGCAGCTTGTCCGGGACAGGGGTCATATCGTCGGGTCGGTACTTC. The chain employs TRBV7-9 and TRBJ2-7; TRBD1 aligns across 10 bases. The J segment lost 12 bases and the V segment lost 3 bases, leaving 20 bases of the junction unmatched. Germline values: CDR1 SEHNR, CDR2 FQNEAQ (reference sequence). CDR3 length equals 17 residues.

Worth noting for this clone: The sample carries other DNA sequences with the same CDR3. The chain joins TRBV18 to TRBJ2-1; 13 nucleotides align to TRBD2. The CDR3 runs to 15 residues. CDR1 and CDR2 (germline): KGHSH, LQKENI. Unmatched junction bases numbered 1, after V lost 3 bases and J lost 5 bases. CDR3 nucleotides: TGTGCCAGCTCACCCACTAGCGGGAGGGACAATGAGCAGTTCTTC. Translated, it gives CASSPTSGRDNEQFF.

This sequence joins TRBV28 and TRBJ2-7, with TRBD1 matching over 10 bases. J was trimmed by 3 bases and V by 8 bases; bases with no gene match: 7. This CDR3 has 14 residues. Germline V gene data show CDR1 as MDHEN and CDR2 as SYDVKM. The CDR3 DNA reads TGTGCCAGCCTCGGACAGGGGGGTTTCTACGAGCAGTACTTC. This gives the protein CASLGQGGFYEQYF.

The chain has TRBV7-9 and TRBJ2-7; D uncertain. This CDR3 is built from 11 residues. Between the trimmed V and J ends, which lost 0 bases and 6 bases, there was a span of 3 bases. Germline V gene sequence: CDR1 SEHNR, CDR2 FQNEAQ (reference sequence). This CDR3 reads CASSLAREQYF. Written as DNA, the CDR3 is TGTGCCAGCAGCTTAGCGCGCGAGCAGTACTTC.

The chain couples TRBV6-1 to TRBJ1-3, with a possible D match to TRBD1 (5 bases). The germline V gene has CDR1 MNHNS and CDR2 SASEGT. The V end lost 1 base, the J end lost 7 bases, and 14 bases lay between the germline ends. The CDR3 spans 15 residues. The CDR3 sequence: CASSEVGGEGNTIYF. CDR3 DNA: TGTGCCAGCAGTGAAGTTGGAGGGGAGGGGAACACCATATATTTT.

J is TRBJ2-5 and V is TRBV19, with TRBD2 matching over 9 bases. V gave up 6 bases and J gave up 5 bases; unmatched junction bases: 10. The CDR3 totals 15 residues. From germline, CDR1 is LNHDA and CDR2 SQIVND (reference sequence). The CDR3 reads CASRGPAGGSETQYF. The CDR3 DNA follows: TGTGCCAGTAGAGGTCCAGCGGGAGGTAGTGAGACCCAGTACTTC.

The chain uses TRBV2 and TRBJ2-2, with 10 bases matching TRBD1. Germline trimming cut 4 bases from V and 2 bases from J; bases unmatched to any gene: 4. The CDR3 is 16 residues long. Germline CDR1 reads SNHLY; CDR2 reads FYNNEI. CDR3 sequence: CASSGQGAVNTGELFF. The DNA of the CDR3 is TGTGCCAGCAGTGGACAGGGGGCTGTTAACACCGGGGAGCTGTTTTTT.

The chain combines TRBV11-2 with TRBJ2-5; the D gene is possibly TRBD2 (5 bases). There are 13 residues in the CDR3. CDR1 and CDR2 from the germline V gene are SGHAT and FQNNGV. V shed 6 bases and J shed 4 bases, with 12 bases lying between them. DNA of the CDR3: TGTGCCAGCAGTCGGGGTCCTGCAGAGACCCAGTACTTC. Protein product: CASSRGPAETQYF.

The chain couples TRBV7-2 to TRBJ2-5; D uncertain. CDR1 and CDR2 from the germline V gene are SGHTA and FQGNSA. Trimming cost V 4 bases and J 5 bases, with 11 bases left between them. The CDR3 totals 13 residues. CDR3 region: CASSYSTRETQYF. For the CDR3, the DNA is TGTGCCAGCAGCTATAGTACGCGGGAGACCCAGTACTTC.